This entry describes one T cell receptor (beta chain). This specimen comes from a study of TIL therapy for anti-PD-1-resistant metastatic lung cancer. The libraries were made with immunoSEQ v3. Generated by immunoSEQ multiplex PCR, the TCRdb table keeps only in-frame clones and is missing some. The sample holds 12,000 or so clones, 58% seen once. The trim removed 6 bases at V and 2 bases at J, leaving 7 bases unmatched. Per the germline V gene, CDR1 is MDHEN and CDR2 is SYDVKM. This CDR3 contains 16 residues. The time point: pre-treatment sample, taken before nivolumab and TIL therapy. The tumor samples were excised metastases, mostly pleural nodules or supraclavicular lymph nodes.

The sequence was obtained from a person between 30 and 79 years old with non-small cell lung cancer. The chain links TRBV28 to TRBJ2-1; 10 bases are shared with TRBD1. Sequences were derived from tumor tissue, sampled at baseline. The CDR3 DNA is TGTGCCAGCAGAGAACCCGGGACAGGGGCCTACAATGAGCAGTTCTTC. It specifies CASREPGTGAYNEQFF. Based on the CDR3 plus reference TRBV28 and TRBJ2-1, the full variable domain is DVKVTQSSRYLVKRTGEKVFLECVQDMDHENMFWYRQDPGLGLRLIYFSYDVKMKEKGDIPEGYSVSREKKERFSLILESASTNQTSMYLCASREPGTGAYNEQFFGPGTRLTVL.